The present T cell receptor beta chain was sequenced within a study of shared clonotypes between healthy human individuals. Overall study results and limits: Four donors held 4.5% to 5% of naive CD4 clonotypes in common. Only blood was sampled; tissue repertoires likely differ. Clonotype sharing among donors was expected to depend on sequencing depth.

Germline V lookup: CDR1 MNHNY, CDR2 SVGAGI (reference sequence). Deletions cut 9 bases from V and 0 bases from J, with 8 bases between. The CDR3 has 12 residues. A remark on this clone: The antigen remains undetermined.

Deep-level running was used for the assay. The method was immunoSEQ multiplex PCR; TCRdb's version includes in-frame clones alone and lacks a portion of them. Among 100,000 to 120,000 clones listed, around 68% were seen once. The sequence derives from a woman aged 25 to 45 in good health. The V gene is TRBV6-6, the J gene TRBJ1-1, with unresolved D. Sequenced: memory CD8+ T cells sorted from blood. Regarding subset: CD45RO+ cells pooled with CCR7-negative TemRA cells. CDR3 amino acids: CASGPVNTEAFF. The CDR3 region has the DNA TGTGCCAGTGGGCCCGTGAACACTGAAGCTTTCTTT.